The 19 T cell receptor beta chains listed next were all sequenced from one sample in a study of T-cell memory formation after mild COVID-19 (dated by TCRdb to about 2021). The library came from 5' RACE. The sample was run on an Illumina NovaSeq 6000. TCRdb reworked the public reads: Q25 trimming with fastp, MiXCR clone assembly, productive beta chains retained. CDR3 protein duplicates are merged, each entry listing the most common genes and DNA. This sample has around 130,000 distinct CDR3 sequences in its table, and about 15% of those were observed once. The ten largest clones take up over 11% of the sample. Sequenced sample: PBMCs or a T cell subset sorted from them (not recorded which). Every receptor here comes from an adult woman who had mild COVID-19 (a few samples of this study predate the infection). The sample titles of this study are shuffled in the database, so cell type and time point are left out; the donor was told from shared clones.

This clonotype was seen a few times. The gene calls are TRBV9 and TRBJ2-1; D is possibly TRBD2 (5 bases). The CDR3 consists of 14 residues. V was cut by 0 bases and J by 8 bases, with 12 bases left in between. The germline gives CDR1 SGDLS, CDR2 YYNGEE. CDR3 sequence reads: CASSVDGLADEQFF. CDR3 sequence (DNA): TGTGCCAGCAGCGTAGATGGTCTAGCCGATGAGCAGTTCTTC.

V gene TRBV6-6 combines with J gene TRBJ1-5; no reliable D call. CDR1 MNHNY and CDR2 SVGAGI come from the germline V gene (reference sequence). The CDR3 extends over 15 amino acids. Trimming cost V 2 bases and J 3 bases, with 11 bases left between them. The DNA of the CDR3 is TGTGCCAGCAGTTACGGCGGGGTCGACAATCAGCCCCAGCATTTT. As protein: CASSYGGVDNQPQHF.

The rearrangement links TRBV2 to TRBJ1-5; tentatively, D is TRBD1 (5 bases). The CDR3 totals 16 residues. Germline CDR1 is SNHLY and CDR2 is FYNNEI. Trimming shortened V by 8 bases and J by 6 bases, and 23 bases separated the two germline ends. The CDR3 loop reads CASSRRGANSVQPQHF. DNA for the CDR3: TGTGCCAGCTCGAGGAGGGGCGCGAATTCGGTTCAGCCCCAGCATTTT.

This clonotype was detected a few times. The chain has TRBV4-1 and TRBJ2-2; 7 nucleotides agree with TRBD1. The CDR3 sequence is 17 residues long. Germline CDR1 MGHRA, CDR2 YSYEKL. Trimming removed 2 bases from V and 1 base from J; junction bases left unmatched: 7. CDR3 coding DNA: TGCGCCAGCAGCCAACCGAGACAGGGCCGGAACACCGGGGAGCTGTTTTTT. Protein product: CASSQPRQGRNTGELFF.

CDR3 bases: TGTGCCAGCAGTTCTCGGACAGCGGCTAATTCACCCCTCCACTTT. It specifies CASSSRTAANSPLHF. The rearrangement joins TRBV27 to TRBJ1-6; D perhaps matches TRBD1 (6 bases). CDR1 and CDR2 from the germline V gene are MNHEY and SMNVEV (reference sequence). This CDR3 contains 15 residues. V was clipped by 4 bases and J by 6 bases, with 13 bases between them.

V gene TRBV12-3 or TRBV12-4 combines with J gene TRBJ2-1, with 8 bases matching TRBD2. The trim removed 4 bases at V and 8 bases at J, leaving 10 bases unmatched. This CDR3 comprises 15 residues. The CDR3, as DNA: TGTGCCAGCAGTTCTACTAGCGGTGGTCTCGATGAGCAGTTCTTC. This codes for CASSSTSGGLDEQFF.

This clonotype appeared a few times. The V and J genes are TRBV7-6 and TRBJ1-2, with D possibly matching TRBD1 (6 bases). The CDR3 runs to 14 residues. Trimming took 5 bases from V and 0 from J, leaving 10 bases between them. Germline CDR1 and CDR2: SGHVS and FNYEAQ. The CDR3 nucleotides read TGTGCCAGCAGCACGGGACAATCTAACTATGGCTACACCTTC. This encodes CASSTGQSNYGYTF. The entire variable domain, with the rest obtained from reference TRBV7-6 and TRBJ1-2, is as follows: GAGVSQSPRYKVTKRGQDVALRCDPISGHVSLYWYRQALGQGPEFLTYFNYEAQQDKSGLPNDRFSAERPEGSISTLTIQRTEQRDSAMYRCASSTGQSNYGYTFGSGTRLTVV.

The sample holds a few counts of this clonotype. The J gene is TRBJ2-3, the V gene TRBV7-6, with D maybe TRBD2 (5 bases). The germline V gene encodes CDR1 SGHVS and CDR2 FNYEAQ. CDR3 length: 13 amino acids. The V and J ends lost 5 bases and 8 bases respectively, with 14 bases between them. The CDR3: CASSQTISSTQYF. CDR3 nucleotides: TGTGCCAGCAGCCAGACTATTTCTAGTACGCAGTATTTT.

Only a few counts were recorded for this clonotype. In nucleotides, the CDR3 is TGTGCCAGCAGCTTAGTCCTTACAGGGGTTTCCGAAGCTTTCTTT. The encoded protein is CASSLVLTGVSEAFF. J is TRBJ1-1 and V is TRBV7-9; TRBD1 aligns across 7 bases. The J segment lost 8 bases and the V segment lost 1 base, leaving 10 bases of the junction unmatched. The CDR3 runs to 15 residues. Germline CDR1 and CDR2: SEHNR and FQNEAQ (reference sequence).

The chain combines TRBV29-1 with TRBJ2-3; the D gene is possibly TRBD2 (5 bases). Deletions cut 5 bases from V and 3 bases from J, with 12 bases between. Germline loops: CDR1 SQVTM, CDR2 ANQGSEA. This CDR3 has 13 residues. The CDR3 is CSVLRGWTDTQYF. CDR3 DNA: TGCAGCGTTCTACGGGGATGGACAGATACGCAGTATTTT.

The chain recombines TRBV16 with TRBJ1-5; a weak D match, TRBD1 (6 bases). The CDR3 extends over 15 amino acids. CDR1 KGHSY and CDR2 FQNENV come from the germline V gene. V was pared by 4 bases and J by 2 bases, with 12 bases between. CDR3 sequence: CASSRGGAGNQPQHF. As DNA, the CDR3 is TGTGCCAGCAGCCGCGGGGGGGCTGGCAATCAGCCCCAGCATTTT.

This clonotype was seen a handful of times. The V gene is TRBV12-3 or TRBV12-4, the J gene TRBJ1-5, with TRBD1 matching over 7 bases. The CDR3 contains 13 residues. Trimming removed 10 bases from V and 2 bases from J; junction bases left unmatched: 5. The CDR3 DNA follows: TGTGCCACCGCCAGGGGGGGCAATCAGCCCCAGCATTTT. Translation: CATARGGNQPQHF.

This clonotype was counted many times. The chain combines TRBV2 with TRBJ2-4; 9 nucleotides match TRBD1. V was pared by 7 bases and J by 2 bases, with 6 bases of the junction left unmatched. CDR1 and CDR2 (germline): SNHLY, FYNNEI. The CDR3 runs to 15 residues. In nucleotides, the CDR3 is TGTGCCAGCATCTTACAGGGGGCGTCCAAAAACATTCAGTACTTC. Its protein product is CASILQGASKNIQYF.

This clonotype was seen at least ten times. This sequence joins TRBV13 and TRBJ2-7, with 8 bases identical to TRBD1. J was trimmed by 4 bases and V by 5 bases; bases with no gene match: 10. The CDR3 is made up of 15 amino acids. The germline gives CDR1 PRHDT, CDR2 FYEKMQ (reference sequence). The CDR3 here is CASSVHSGGAYEQYF. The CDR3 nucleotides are TGTGCCAGCAGCGTACACTCAGGGGGCGCATACGAGCAGTACTTC.

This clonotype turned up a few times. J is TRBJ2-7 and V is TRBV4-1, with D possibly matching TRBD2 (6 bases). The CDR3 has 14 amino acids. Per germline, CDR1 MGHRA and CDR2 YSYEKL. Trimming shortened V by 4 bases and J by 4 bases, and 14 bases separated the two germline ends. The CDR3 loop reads CASSRGGGVYEQYF. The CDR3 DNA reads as TGCGCCAGCAGCCGCGGAGGAGGGGTATACGAGCAGTACTTC.

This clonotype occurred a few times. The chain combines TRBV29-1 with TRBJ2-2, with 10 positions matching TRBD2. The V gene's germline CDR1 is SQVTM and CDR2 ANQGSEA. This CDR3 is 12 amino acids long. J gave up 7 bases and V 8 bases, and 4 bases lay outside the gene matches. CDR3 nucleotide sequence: TGCAGCTTCTCTAGCGGGAGCGGGGAGCTGTTTTTT. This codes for CSFSSGSGELFF.

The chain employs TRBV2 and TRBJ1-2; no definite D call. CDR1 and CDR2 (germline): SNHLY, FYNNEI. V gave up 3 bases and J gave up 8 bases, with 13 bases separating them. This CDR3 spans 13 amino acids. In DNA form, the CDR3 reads TGTGCCAGCAGTGATCGACTAACGATAGGCTACACCTTC. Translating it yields CASSDRLTIGYTF.

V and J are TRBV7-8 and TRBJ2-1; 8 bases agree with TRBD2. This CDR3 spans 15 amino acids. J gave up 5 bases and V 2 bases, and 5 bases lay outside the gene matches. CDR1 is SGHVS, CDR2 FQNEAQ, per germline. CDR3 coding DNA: TGTGCCAGCAGCTTATCCACTAGCGGAAACAATGAGCAGTTCTTC. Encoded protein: CASSLSTSGNNEQFF.

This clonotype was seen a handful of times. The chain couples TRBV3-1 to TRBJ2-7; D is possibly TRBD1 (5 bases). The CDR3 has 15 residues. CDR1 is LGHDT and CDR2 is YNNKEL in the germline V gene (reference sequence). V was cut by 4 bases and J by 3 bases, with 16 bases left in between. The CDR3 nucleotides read TGTGCCAGCAGCCCTTCAAACACAGGTTTCTACGAGCAGTACTTC. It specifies CASSPSNTGFYEQYF.